The text below deals with one T cell receptor beta chain. This CDR3 spans 15 amino acids. Trimming shortened V by 4 bases and J by 3 bases, and 14 bases separated the two germline ends. The V gene's germline CDR1 is SGHKS and CDR2 YYEKEE (reference sequence). TCRdb's copy holds only in-frame clones and misses some; the assay was immunoSEQ multiplex PCR. The sample records approximately 10,000 clones, 55% to 85% being singletons. This sample's treatment: randomized to nivolumab then ipilimumab (arm A) or the reverse (arm B). DNA-damaging chemotherapy had not been given to any patient beforehand. Live CD3+CD8+ CD19− CD56− cells were sorted from PBMCs. This entry is derived from a study of sequential checkpoint blockade in melanoma. About the research overall: After both sequences, patients received maintenance nivolumab.

The origin of this receptor is a human donor with melanoma. V and J are TRBV5-5 and TRBJ2-4, with D unresolved. Source: CD8+ T cells sorted from blood (inferred from file names), taken from a patient given nivolumab and ipilimumab in sequence. In DNA, the CDR3 is TGTGCCAGCAGCGCCCATAGTCCCGGCAAAAACATTCAGTACTTC. Amino acid sequence: CASSAHSPGKNIQYF.